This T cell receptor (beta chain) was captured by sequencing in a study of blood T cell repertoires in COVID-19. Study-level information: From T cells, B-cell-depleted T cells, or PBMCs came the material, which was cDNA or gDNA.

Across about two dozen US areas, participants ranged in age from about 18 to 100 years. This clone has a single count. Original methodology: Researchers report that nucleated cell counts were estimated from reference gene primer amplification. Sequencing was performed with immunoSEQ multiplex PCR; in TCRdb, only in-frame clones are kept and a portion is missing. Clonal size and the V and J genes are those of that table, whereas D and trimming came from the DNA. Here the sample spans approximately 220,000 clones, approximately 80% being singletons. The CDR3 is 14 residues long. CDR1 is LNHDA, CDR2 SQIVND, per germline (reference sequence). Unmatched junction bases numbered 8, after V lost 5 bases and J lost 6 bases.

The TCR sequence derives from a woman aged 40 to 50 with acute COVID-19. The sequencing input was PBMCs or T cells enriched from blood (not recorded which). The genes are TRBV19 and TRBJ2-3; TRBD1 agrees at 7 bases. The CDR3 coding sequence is TGTGCCAGTAGTCGAACCGGGACAGTGGATACGCAGTATTTT. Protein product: CASSRTGTVDTQYF.